The following is a T cell receptor beta chain sequence with its context. The data belong to a study of blood T cell repertoires in COVID-19. Study details: From the United States, Italy and Spain came samples of acute and convalescent COVID-19. From T cells, B-cell-depleted T cells, or PBMCs came the material, which was cDNA or gDNA.

Authors' methods: Reference gene primer amplification yielded estimated nucleated cell counts. The assay was immunoSEQ multiplex PCR, and TCRdb's table has in-frame clones only and misses some. V and J calls and clone size are given by that table; D and trimming were obtained from the DNA. The profile covers some 86,000 clones, with approximately 80% appearing a single time and roughly a third taken by the ten largest. This CDR3 is 12 amino acids long. Deletions cut 4 bases from V and 1 base from J, with 7 bases between. Germline V gene data show CDR1 as SQVTM and CDR2 as ANQGSEA. The source is a woman at least 80 years old with active or convalescent COVID-19. The specimen was peripheral blood. J is TRBJ1-1 and V is TRBV29-1; weak D call: TRBD1 (5 bases). The CDR3, as DNA: TGCAGCGTTGGACAGACGAACACTGAAGCTTTCTTT. It encodes CSVGQTNTEAFF.